This passage covers 27 T cell receptor beta chains from one sample sequenced in a study of blood T cell repertoires in COVID-19. The assay was immunoSEQ multiplex PCR, and TCRdb's table has in-frame clones only and misses some. This table holds 240,000 or so clones, around 89% found once. Sequences were obtained from peripheral blood. The receptors come from a woman between 35 and 50 years old who had recovered from COVID-19.

This sequence joins TRBV11-3 and TRBJ1-2; possibly TRBD1 for D (5 bases). Germline values: CDR1 SGHNT, CDR2 YENEEA. V lost 5 bases to trimming and J lost 8 bases, with 18 bases between them. This CDR3 has 14 amino acids. The CDR3 is CASSTEGQGGGYTF. The CDR3, as DNA: TGTGCCAGCAGCACCGAGGGGCAGGGAGGAGGCTACACCTTC.

The CDR3 DNA follows: TGTGCCAGCAGCTTAGCCCCCCCAGGGGGCGGTTCACCCCTCCACTTT. It encodes CASSLAPPGGGSPLHF. The chain carries TRBV11-2 and TRBJ1-6; 8 bases agree with TRBD1. The germline gives CDR1 SGHAT, CDR2 FQNNGV. With 1 base clipped from V and 9 bases from J, the junction kept 8 bases outside the gene matches. This CDR3 contains 16 residues.

This clone was seen a handful of times. V usage is TRBV5-1 and J usage is TRBJ1-5; D may be TRBD1 (5 bases). CDR1 and CDR2 from the germline V gene are SGHRS and YFSETQ. V gave up 0 bases and J gave up 2 bases, with 9 bases separating them. This CDR3 is 15 amino acids long. CDR3 in DNA: TGCGCCAGCAGCTTGGGCGGCAGGGGCAATCAGCCCCAGCATTTT. It encodes CASSLGGRGNQPQHF.

The chain links TRBV10-3 to TRBJ1-1, with 10 bases lining up with TRBD1. The ends lost 11 bases at V and 1 base at J; junction bases unmatched: 7. The CDR3 contains 14 residues. Germline CDR1 is ENHRY and CDR2 is SYGVKD. The CDR3 DNA reads as TGTGCCTCACGACAGGGGGCGGGGAACACTGAAGCTTTCTTT. The encoded protein is CASRQGAGNTEAFF.

The gene calls are TRBV9 and TRBJ2-7, with TRBD1 identical over 11 bases. Per the germline V gene, CDR1 is SGDLS and CDR2 is YYNGEE. There are 15 residues in the CDR3. Trimming took 2 bases from V and 6 from J; bases not matched to a gene: 7. CDR3 in amino acids: CASSVQDRGRCEQYV. The CDR3 nucleotides read TGTGCCAGCAGCGTCCAGGACAGGGGGCGCTGCGAGCAGTACGTC.

The J gene is TRBJ1-2, the V gene TRBV5-4; D is perhaps TRBD1 (5 bases). The V end lost 1 base, the J end lost 2 bases, and 12 bases lay between the germline ends. Per the germline V gene, CDR1 is SGHNT and CDR2 is YYREEE (reference sequence). CDR3 size: 15 residues. The CDR3 region is CASSLSGRANYGYTF. The CDR3 nucleotides read TGTGCCAGCAGCTTGAGTGGCAGGGCCAACTATGGCTACACCTTC.

This clone was recorded only once. The chain carries TRBV7-8 and TRBJ1-2, with D possibly matching TRBD1 (6 bases). With 0 bases removed from V and 4 bases from J, the gap between germline ends came to 12 bases. The CDR3 is 15 residues long. CDR1 and CDR2 from the germline V gene are SGHVS and FQNEAQ. The CDR3 is CASSLAAGVGYGYTF. In nucleotides, the CDR3 is TGTGCCAGCAGCTTAGCGGCAGGGGTGGGCTATGGCTACACCTTC. Drawing the rest from reference TRBV7-8 and TRBJ1-2, the complete variable domain is GAGVSQSPRYKVAKRGQDVALRCDPISGHVSLFWYQQALGQGPEFLTYFQNEAQLDKSGLPSDRFFAERPEGSVSTLKIQRTQQEDSAVYLCASSLAAGVGYGYTFGSGTRLTVV.

V is TRBV5-1 and J is TRBJ1-2; TRBD1 matches 9 bases. Unmatched junction bases numbered 3, after V lost 4 bases and J lost 2 bases. CDR1 and CDR2 from the germline V gene are SGHRS and YFSETQ. CDR3 length: 14 residues. CDR3 bases: TGCGCCAGCAGCGTGGGACAGGGAAACTATGGCTACACCTTC. Encoded protein: CASSVGQGNYGYTF. Using reference TRBV5-1 and TRBJ1-2 for the parts outside the CDR3, the full variable domain is KAGVTQTPRYLIKTRGQQVTLSCSPISGHRSVSWYQQTPGQGLQFLFEYFSETQRNKGNFPGRFSGRQFSNSRSEMNVSTLELGDSALYLCASSVGQGNYGYTFGSGTRLTVV.

This sequence joins TRBV4-1 and TRBJ1-4; D gene unclear. V lost 4 bases and J 3 bases, leaving 12 bases between the germline ends. CDR1 is MGHRA and CDR2 is YSYEKL in the germline V gene. CDR3 size: 15 residues. Here the CDR3 reads CASSPLRHANEKLFF. The CDR3 DNA follows: TGCGCCAGCAGCCCCCTCCGACACGCTAATGAAAAACTGTTTTTT.

This sequence joins TRBV6-6 and TRBJ2-7; 11 bases are a match to TRBD1. The V segment lost 6 bases and the J segment 6 bases; nucleotides outside the gene matches: 10. CDR1 and CDR2 from the germline V gene are MNHNY and SVGAGI (reference sequence). The CDR3 has 15 amino acids. The CDR3 spells CASRGDRGMVGEQYF. The DNA for the CDR3 is TGTGCCAGCAGGGGGGACAGGGGGATGGTTGGCGAGCAGTACTTC.

The V gene is TRBV7-9, the J gene TRBJ2-5; D is possibly TRBD2 (6 bases). Germline V lookup: CDR1 SEHNR, CDR2 FQNEAQ (reference sequence). V was shortened by 5 bases and J by 11 bases, with 15 bases between the two germline ends. The CDR3 sequence is 12 residues long. The CDR3 DNA reads as TGTGCCAGCAGCACCAGACCCCGGGGGCAGTACTTC. Translation gives CASSTRPRGQYF. Using reference TRBV7-9 and TRBJ2-5 for the parts outside the CDR3, the full variable domain is DTGVSQNPRHKITKRGQNVTFRCDPISEHNRLYWYRQTLGQGPEFLTYFQNEAQLEKSRLLSDRFSAERPKGSFSTLEIQRTEQGDSAMYLCASSTRPRGQYFGPGTRLLVL.

V is TRBV12-3 or TRBV12-4 and J is TRBJ1-2; no firm D call. The CDR3 spans 12 residues. V shed 5 bases and J shed 7 bases, with 11 bases lying between them. The CDR3 here is CASSPGILGYTF. In DNA form, the CDR3 reads TGTGCCAGCAGTCCGGGAATCCTTGGCTACACCTTC.

V and J are TRBV7-2 and TRBJ1-4; D may be TRBD1 (5 bases). V was pared by 5 bases and J by 10 bases, with 17 bases between. CDR1 is SGHTA and CDR2 is FQGNSA in the germline V gene. The CDR3 has 14 amino acids. The DNA for the CDR3 is TGTGCCAGCAGCCCCCGGGGAGGGGAGGGAAAACTGTTTTTT. As protein: CASSPRGGEGKLFF.

The V and J genes are TRBV19 and TRBJ1-5; 8 bases map to TRBD1. V lost 7 bases and J lost 6; bases outside the gene matches: 8. CDR1 LNHDA and CDR2 SQIVND come from the germline V gene (reference sequence). CDR3 length: 14 amino acids. CDR3 residues: CASTPSTGAQPQHF. The CDR3 bases are TGTGCCAGTACCCCCTCGACAGGGGCTCAGCCCCAGCATTTT.

V and J are TRBV6-2 or TRBV6-3 and TRBJ2-1, with TRBD2 matching over 13 bases. The CDR3 extends over 17 amino acids. Germline-derived CDR1 and CDR2 are MNHEY and SVGEGT. V lost 4 bases, J lost 0 bases, and 3 bases stayed unmatched. The CDR3 sequence is CASSWTSGGSSYNEQFF. CDR3 nucleotide sequence: TGTGCCAGCAGTTGGACTAGCGGGGGCAGCTCCTACAATGAGCAGTTCTTC.

This clone was counted once. The chain has TRBV5-4 and TRBJ2-4, with D unresolved. Germline CDR1 is SGHNT and CDR2 is YYREEE (reference sequence). V lost 4 bases and J 4 bases, leaving 15 bases between the germline ends. The CDR3 contains 15 residues. In DNA, the CDR3 is TGTGCCAGCAGCCGACACGACGGAAAAAAAAACATTCAGTACTTC. Residues: CASSRHDGKKNIQYF.

The chain employs TRBV9 and TRBJ2-5, with D possibly TRBD2 on 5 matching bases. Germline CDR1 and CDR2: SGDLS and YYNGEE. The CDR3 has 13 amino acids. The V end was cut by 2 bases, the J end by 2 bases, with 7 bases between. CDR3: CASSVGGQETQYF. CDR3 bases: TGTGCCAGCAGCGTTGGCGGGCAAGAGACCCAGTACTTC. The whole variable domain, filled in from reference TRBV9 and TRBJ2-5, reads DSGVTQTPKHLITATGQRVTLRCSPRSGDLSVYWYQQSLDQGLQFLIQYYNGEERAKGNILERFSAQQFPDLHSELNLSSLELGDSALYFCASSVGGQETQYFGPGTRLLVL.

This clone was counted between two and nine times. The V gene is TRBV6-5, the J gene TRBJ2-7; D perhaps matches TRBD1 (5 bases). This CDR3 is 15 amino acids long. Trimming removed 2 bases at V and 3 bases at J, with 14 bases between. The germline gives CDR1 MNHEY, CDR2 SVGAGI. CDR3 sequence: CASSYVGTGRYEQYF. The CDR3 nucleotides are TGTGCCAGCAGTTACGTGGGCACAGGCCGCTACGAGCAGTACTTC.

The chain couples TRBV7-3 to TRBJ2-5; TRBD2 agrees at 9 bases. Germline loops: CDR1 SGHTA, CDR2 FQGTGA. J was trimmed by 2 bases and V by 5 bases; bases with no gene match: 15. This CDR3 region has 18 residues. CDR3 sequence reads: CASSPGGAGGPGQETQYF. CDR3 DNA: TGTGCCAGCAGCCCCGGGGGGGCGGGAGGGCCGGGGCAAGAGACCCAGTACTTC.

The table lists this clone with a count of one. CDR3 loop: CASSSSGTSGSYEQYF. CDR3 DNA: TGTGCCAGCTCATCTAGCGGGACTAGCGGTTCCTACGAGCAGTACTTC. The chain is built from TRBV18 and TRBJ2-7; 11 bases map to TRBD2. Losses at the gene ends were 5 bases for V and 1 base for J; bases not matched to a gene: 7. From germline, CDR1 is KGHSH and CDR2 LQKENI. The CDR3 length is 16 residues.

The gene calls are TRBV7-2 and TRBJ2-3; D possibly corresponds to TRBD1 (6 bases). CDR1 is SGHTA and CDR2 is FQGNSA in the germline V gene. With 1 base removed from V and 3 bases from J, the gap between germline ends came to 11 bases. The CDR3 covers 15 residues. CDR3 in amino acids: CASSLGGHRTDTQYF. The CDR3 DNA sequence: TGTGCCAGCAGCTTAGGGGGGCATAGGACAGATACGCAGTATTTT.

This chain joins TRBV18 and TRBJ2-1; 10 bases fit TRBD2. The J segment lost 3 bases and the V segment lost 10 bases, leaving 12 bases of the junction unmatched. Germline lookup yields CDR1 KGHSH and CDR2 LQKENI. The CDR3 has 16 amino acids. Written as DNA, the CDR3 is TGTGCCACCCTTGACGACCGGACTAGCGGCTACAATGAGCAGTTCTTC. Encoded protein: CATLDDRTSGYNEQFF.

The gene calls are TRBV4-3 and TRBJ1-5; D call uncertain. The CDR3 is made up of 15 amino acids. Trimming stripped 0 bases from V and 6 bases from J, with 12 bases between. The germline V gene has CDR1 LGHNA and CDR2 YSLEER. In DNA, the CDR3 is TGCGCCAGCAGCCAAGATTTCGCGGGTTTTCAGCCCCAGCATTTT. Translated, it gives CASSQDFAGFQPQHF.

The rearrangement joins TRBV10-3 to TRBJ1-2; unclear D gene. V was clipped by 4 bases and J by 10 bases, with 10 bases between them. The CDR3 is 11 amino acids. Germline V gene data show CDR1 as ENHRY and CDR2 as SYGVKD. CDR3 DNA sequence: TGTGCCATCAGTGGCGGCGGGGACTACACCTTC. Its translation: CAISGGGDYTF.

This sequence joins TRBV28 and TRBJ2-5, with 10 bases aligning to TRBD2. Trimming cost V 3 bases and J 0 bases; bases outside gene matches: 7. The CDR3 is 17 amino acids. From germline, CDR1 is MDHEN and CDR2 SYDVKM. The CDR3 reads CASSLRLAGDHQETQYF. The CDR3 bases are TGTGCCAGCAGTTTGAGGCTAGCGGGAGACCACCAAGAGACCCAGTACTTC.

The genes are TRBV7-2 and TRBJ1-2, with D hard to call. Germline V gene sequence: CDR1 SGHTA, CDR2 FQGNSA. V was shortened by 4 bases and J by 8 bases, with 8 bases between the two germline ends. The length of the CDR3 is 11 residues. The DNA of the CDR3 is TGTGCCAGCAGCTCCCTGTTGGGCTACACCTTC. This sequence encodes CASSSLLGYTF.

The chain links TRBV4-3 to TRBJ1-6, with a tentative D call TRBD1 (5 bases). CDR3 size: 15 residues. V dropped 1 base and J dropped 10 bases, with 14 bases sitting between them. Germline loops: CDR1 LGHNA, CDR2 YSLEER. Here the CDR3 reads CASSQGGVLGSPLHF. In nucleotides, the CDR3 is TGCGCCAGCAGCCAAGGGGGGGTGTTGGGCTCACCCCTCCACTTT.